This is a list of T cell receptor beta chains from one sample in a study of T cells in Graves' hyperthyroidism and ophthalmopathy. TCRdb itself ran the multiplex PCR reads through MiXCR, one entry per CDR3 protein. The table shows around 450,000 distinct CDR3 sequences, with approximately 14% occurring only once. Sequenced material: blood. These receptors all come from a woman aged 18-29 years with Graves' hyperthyroidism. Both conserved end residues are part of each CDR3. Fields, in order: clone size, J gene, V gene, CDR3 length, D gene, CDR3 protein, CDR3 DNA. D genes are given only for firm matches. Clone size is stated in some rows and not others, as once, few, many or a class when expanded.

clone_size: many; j_call: TRBJ2-3; v_call: TRBV7-9; cdr3_length: 16; d_call: TRBD2; cdr3_aa: CASSPSSGSEADTQYF; cdr3_nt: TGTGCCAGCAGCCCTTCGAGCGGGAGTGAGGCAGATACGCAGTATTTT
clone_size: many; j_call: TRBJ2-3; v_call: TRBV7-3; cdr3_length: 14; d_call: .; cdr3_aa: CASSLSGVTDTQYF; cdr3_nt: TGTGCCAGCAGCTTAAGTGGGGTGACAGATACGCAGTATTTT
clone_size: many; j_call: TRBJ2-3; v_call: TRBV2; cdr3_length: 13; d_call: .; cdr3_aa: CASPGLSTNTQYF; cdr3_nt: TGTGCCAGTCCGGGACTTTCTACGAATACGCAGTATTTT
clone_size: .; j_call: TRBJ2-3; v_call: TRBV12-3/TRBV12-4; cdr3_length: 17; d_call: TRBD2; cdr3_aa: CASRPPGLAGIVDTQYF; cdr3_nt: TGTGCCAGCAGGCCTCCGGGACTAGCGGGAATCGTGGATACGCAGTATTTT
clone_size: .; j_call: TRBJ2-7; v_call: TRBV3-1; cdr3_length: 14; d_call: .; cdr3_aa: CASSQRGSLKEQYF; cdr3_nt: TGTGCCAGCAGCCAAAGAGGATCCCTCAAAGAGCAGTACTTC
clone_size: .; j_call: TRBJ2-5; v_call: TRBV5-8; cdr3_length: 19; d_call: TRBD1; cdr3_aa: CASSLVETGTGILGETQYF; cdr3_nt: TGTGCCAGCAGCTTGGTGGAAACCGGGACAGGGATCCTCGGGGAGACCCAGTACTTC
clone_size: few; j_call: TRBJ2-2; v_call: TRBV28; cdr3_length: 18; d_call: TRBD2; cdr3_aa: CASISGLAGGPHTGELFF; cdr3_nt: TGTGCCAGCATTTCGGGACTAGCGGGGGGGCCTCACACCGGGGAGCTGTTTTTT
clone_size: many; j_call: TRBJ2-1; v_call: TRBV7-9; cdr3_length: 15; d_call: TRBD1; cdr3_aa: CASSPSRQGANEQFF; cdr3_nt: TGTGCCAGCAGCCCTTCAAGGCAGGGGGCAAATGAGCAGTTCTTC
clone_size: many; j_call: TRBJ2-5; v_call: TRBV20-1; cdr3_length: 14; d_call: .; cdr3_aa: CSAAAEEKGETQYF; cdr3_nt: TGCAGTGCTGCAGCGGAAGAGAAGGGAGAGACCCAGTACTTC
clone_size: .; j_call: TRBJ1-6; v_call: TRBV3-1; cdr3_length: 14; d_call: TRBD1; cdr3_aa: CASSRTGKNPPLHF; cdr3_nt: TGTGCCAGCAGCCGGACAGGGAAGAATCCACCCCTCCACTTT
clone_size: few; j_call: TRBJ2-1; v_call: TRBV7-9; cdr3_length: 21; d_call: TRBD2; cdr3_aa: CASSLSPGLAGPEVGSSEQFF; cdr3_nt: TGTGCCAGCAGCTTATCACCCGGGCTAGCGGGACCAGAGGTGGGGTCAAGTGAGCAGTTCTTC
clone_size: few; j_call: TRBJ2-3; v_call: TRBV7-9; cdr3_length: 14; d_call: .; cdr3_aa: CAGTVAYSTDTQYF; cdr3_nt: TGTGCCGGCACCGTGGCGTATAGCACAGATACGCAGTATTTT
clone_size: .; j_call: TRBJ2-2; v_call: TRBV6-1; cdr3_length: 15; d_call: .; cdr3_aa: CASRTWAGRTGELFF; cdr3_nt: TGTGCCAGCAGGACGTGGGCAGGGAGAACCGGGGAGCTGTTTTTT
clone_size: .; j_call: TRBJ2-2; v_call: TRBV11-2; cdr3_length: 17; d_call: TRBD2; cdr3_aa: CASSLAGGGPDTGELFF; cdr3_nt: TGTGCCAGCAGCTTAGCCGGCGGGGGGCCGGACACCGGGGAGCTGTTTTTT
clone_size: many; j_call: TRBJ2-7; v_call: TRBV11-3; cdr3_length: 14; d_call: TRBD1; cdr3_aa: CASRGRDRGIEQYF; cdr3_nt: TGTGCCAGCAGAGGACGGGACAGGGGGATCGAGCAGTACTTC
clone_size: many; j_call: TRBJ2-7; v_call: TRBV7-2; cdr3_length: 14; d_call: TRBD2; cdr3_aa: CASSLSLAGSEQYF; cdr3_nt: TGTGCCAGCAGCTTATCGCTAGCGGGATCCGAGCAGTACTTC
clone_size: .; j_call: TRBJ1-5; v_call: TRBV19; cdr3_length: 15; d_call: .; cdr3_aa: CASVGGGGEFQPQHF; cdr3_nt: TGTGCTTCAGTAGGGGGTGGGGGGGAATTTCAGCCCCAGCATTTT
clone_size: .; j_call: TRBJ1-4; v_call: TRBV4-2; cdr3_length: 13; d_call: TRBD1; cdr3_aa: CASSLLTGGKLFF; cdr3_nt: TGTGCCAGCAGCCTCCTGACAGGGGGAAAACTGTTTTTT
clone_size: .; j_call: TRBJ2-7; v_call: TRBV6-1; cdr3_length: 13; d_call: .; cdr3_aa: CASGPGTPYEQYF; cdr3_nt: TGTGCCAGCGGGCCGGGCACACCCTACGAGCAGTACTTC
clone_size: once; j_call: TRBJ1-2; v_call: TRBV7-8; cdr3_length: 13; d_call: TRBD1; cdr3_aa: CTSSPTGIYGYTF; cdr3_nt: TGTACCAGCAGCCCGACAGGGATCTATGGCTACACCTTC
clone_size: many; j_call: TRBJ2-1; v_call: TRBV30; cdr3_length: 13; d_call: .; cdr3_aa: CAWSPGLAVEQFF; cdr3_nt: TGTGCCTGGAGTCCCGGACTGGCAGTTGAGCAGTTCTTC
clone_size: many; j_call: TRBJ1-3; v_call: TRBV6-1; cdr3_length: 15; d_call: .; cdr3_aa: CASSRHGDSGNTIYF; cdr3_nt: TGTGCCAGCAGTCGACACGGAGACTCTGGAAACACCATATATTTT
clone_size: .; j_call: TRBJ2-3; v_call: TRBV5-4; cdr3_length: 16; d_call: TRBD1; cdr3_aa: CASRDRGKIGTDTQYF; cdr3_nt: TGTGCCAGCCGCGACAGGGGAAAAATTGGCACAGATACGCAGTATTTT
clone_size: .; j_call: TRBJ2-2; v_call: TRBV25-1; cdr3_length: 14; d_call: .; cdr3_aa: CASSENVNTGELFF; cdr3_nt: TGTGCCAGCAGTGAAAACGTGAACACCGGGGAGCTGTTTTTT
clone_size: few; j_call: TRBJ2-5; v_call: TRBV2; cdr3_length: 14; d_call: .; cdr3_aa: CASSEPGHLRTQYF; cdr3_nt: TGTGCCAGCAGTGAACCCGGACACCTTCGGACCCAGTACTTC
clone_size: many; j_call: TRBJ1-5; v_call: TRBV6-1; cdr3_length: 14; d_call: .; cdr3_aa: CASTQEVGSQPQHF; cdr3_nt: TGTGCCAGCACCCAGGAAGTTGGCTCGCAGCCCCAGCATTTT
clone_size: many; j_call: TRBJ2-7; v_call: TRBV3-1; cdr3_length: 15; d_call: TRBD2; cdr3_aa: CASSQGTSGSDEQYF; cdr3_nt: TGTGCCAGCAGCCAAGGGACTAGCGGGAGCGACGAGCAGTACTTC
clone_size: .; j_call: TRBJ2-7; v_call: TRBV27; cdr3_length: 15; d_call: TRBD1; cdr3_aa: CASSESTGGTYEQYF; cdr3_nt: TGTGCCAGCAGTGAGTCGACAGGGGGTACCTACGAGCAGTACTTC
clone_size: many; j_call: TRBJ2-5; v_call: TRBV20-1; cdr3_length: 13; d_call: .; cdr3_aa: CSASGLAGETQYF; cdr3_nt: TGCAGTGCCTCGGGACTGGCGGGGGAGACCCAGTACTTC
clone_size: many; j_call: TRBJ2-7; v_call: TRBV24-1; cdr3_length: 14; d_call: .; cdr3_aa: CATSVNEDVYEQYF; cdr3_nt: TGTGCCACCAGTGTTAACGAGGATGTCTACGAGCAGTACTTC
clone_size: many; j_call: TRBJ2-4; v_call: TRBV4-1; cdr3_length: 17; d_call: .; cdr3_aa: CASSPVGLAPAKNIQYF; cdr3_nt: TGCGCCAGCAGCCCCGTGGGGCTAGCTCCAGCCAAAAACATTCAGTACTTC
clone_size: many; j_call: TRBJ2-3; v_call: TRBV11-2; cdr3_length: 15; d_call: TRBD2; cdr3_aa: CASSPSGGGADTQYF; cdr3_nt: TGTGCCAGCAGCCCTAGCGGGGGGGGGGCAGATACGCAGTATTTT
clone_size: many; j_call: TRBJ2-1; v_call: TRBV20-1; cdr3_length: 17; d_call: TRBD1; cdr3_aa: CSARPGQGAPPYNEQFF; cdr3_nt: TGCAGTGCTAGACCCGGACAGGGGGCGCCTCCTTACAATGAGCAGTTCTTC
clone_size: many; j_call: TRBJ2-1; v_call: TRBV27; cdr3_length: 16; d_call: TRBD2; cdr3_aa: CASSPRTSGVYNEQFF; cdr3_nt: TGTGCCAGCAGTCCGCGGACTAGCGGGGTCTACAATGAGCAGTTCTTC
clone_size: .; j_call: TRBJ2-2; v_call: TRBV5-1; cdr3_length: 16; d_call: TRBD2; cdr3_aa: CASSLTSGRGTGELFF; cdr3_nt: TGCGCCAGCAGCTTGACTAGCGGGAGGGGCACCGGGGAGCTGTTTTTT
clone_size: .; j_call: TRBJ1-4; v_call: TRBV6-2/TRBV6-3; cdr3_length: 15; d_call: TRBD1; cdr3_aa: CASSYPRRDREKLFF; cdr3_nt: TGTGCCAGCAGTTACCCGAGGAGGGACAGGGAAAAACTGTTTTTT
clone_size: many; j_call: TRBJ2-1; v_call: TRBV13; cdr3_length: 13; d_call: .; cdr3_aa: CASSATDFDEQFF; cdr3_nt: TGTGCCAGCAGCGCGACAGATTTCGATGAGCAGTTCTTC
clone_size: many; j_call: TRBJ1-2; v_call: TRBV6-1; cdr3_length: 14; d_call: .; cdr3_aa: CASSEAIENYGYTF; cdr3_nt: TGTGCCAGCAGTGAAGCGATAGAGAACTATGGCTACACCTTC
clone_size: many; j_call: TRBJ2-1; v_call: TRBV7-2; cdr3_length: 16; d_call: TRBD2; cdr3_aa: CASSTAGTSGQNEQFF; cdr3_nt: TGTGCCAGCAGCACTGCCGGGACTAGCGGCCAGAATGAGCAGTTCTTC
clone_size: many; j_call: TRBJ1-5; v_call: TRBV5-5; cdr3_length: 14; d_call: .; cdr3_aa: CASSSAPPGQPQHF; cdr3_nt: TGTGCCAGCAGCTCCGCCCCCCCAGGACAGCCCCAGCATTTT
clone_size: many; j_call: TRBJ2-1; v_call: TRBV11-2; cdr3_length: 14; d_call: TRBD2; cdr3_aa: CASNARQRESEQFF; cdr3_nt: TGTGCCAGCAACGCACGGCAGCGGGAGAGTGAGCAGTTCTTC
clone_size: few; j_call: TRBJ2-2; v_call: TRBV15; cdr3_length: 16; d_call: TRBD2; cdr3_aa: CATSRVLAGDTGELFF; cdr3_nt: TGTGCCACCAGCAGAGTACTAGCGGGAGACACCGGGGAGCTGTTTTTT
clone_size: many; j_call: TRBJ2-3; v_call: TRBV20-1; cdr3_length: 13; d_call: TRBD2; cdr3_aa: CGGFSGSTDTQYF; cdr3_nt: TGCGGAGGATTTAGCGGGAGCACAGATACGCAGTATTTT
clone_size: .; j_call: TRBJ2-2; v_call: TRBV11-2; cdr3_length: 17; d_call: .; cdr3_aa: CASSLVAAGAYTGELFF; cdr3_nt: TGTGCCAGCAGCTTAGTGGCGGCGGGGGCCTACACCGGGGAGCTGTTTTTT
clone_size: many; j_call: TRBJ2-4; v_call: TRBV3-1; cdr3_length: 16; d_call: TRBD1; cdr3_aa: CASSHHGQGGKNIQYF; cdr3_nt: TGTGCCAGCAGCCACCATGGACAGGGGGGTAAAAACATTCAGTACTTC
clone_size: few; j_call: TRBJ1-2; v_call: TRBV10-3; cdr3_length: 15; d_call: .; cdr3_aa: CAISEAVPLSYGYTF; cdr3_nt: TGTGCCATCAGTGAGGCAGTCCCCCTTTCATATGGCTACACCTTC
clone_size: many; j_call: TRBJ2-2; v_call: TRBV5-8; cdr3_length: 15; d_call: .; cdr3_aa: CASSRTFSNTGELFF; cdr3_nt: TGTGCCAGCAGCCGGACATTCTCGAACACCGGGGAGCTGTTTTTT
clone_size: many; j_call: TRBJ2-5; v_call: TRBV6-5; cdr3_length: 16; d_call: TRBD2; cdr3_aa: CASSSDGTRPPETQYF; cdr3_nt: TGTGCCAGCAGTTCTGACGGGACTAGACCGCCGGAGACCCAGTACTTC
clone_size: many; j_call: TRBJ1-5; v_call: TRBV4-1; cdr3_length: 15; d_call: .; cdr3_aa: CASSQAWQNNQPQHF; cdr3_nt: TGCGCCAGCAGCCAAGCGTGGCAGAACAATCAGCCCCAGCATTTT
clone_size: few; j_call: TRBJ1-2; v_call: TRBV20-1; cdr3_length: 13; d_call: .; cdr3_aa: CSAKVARNYGYTF; cdr3_nt: TGCAGTGCTAAGGTCGCACGAAACTATGGCTACACCTTC
clone_size: many; j_call: TRBJ1-1; v_call: TRBV5-1; cdr3_length: 14; d_call: TRBD1; cdr3_aa: CASSLGQGLSEAFF; cdr3_nt: TGCGCCAGCAGCTTGGGACAGGGATTATCTGAAGCTTTCTTT
clone_size: many; j_call: TRBJ1-6; v_call: TRBV6-1; cdr3_length: 15; d_call: .; cdr3_aa: CASSSGLIYNSPLHF; cdr3_nt: TGTGCCAGCAGTTCCGGGTTAATCTATAATTCACCCCTCCACTTT
clone_size: many; j_call: TRBJ2-3; v_call: TRBV24-1; cdr3_length: 15; d_call: .; cdr3_aa: CATSSGTPPRDTQYF; cdr3_nt: TGTGCCACCAGCTCCGGGACTCCACCGCGAGATACGCAGTATTTT
clone_size: many; j_call: TRBJ2-7; v_call: TRBV4-1; cdr3_length: 15; d_call: TRBD2; cdr3_aa: CASSQAASGSNEQYF; cdr3_nt: TGCGCCAGCAGCCAAGCGGCTAGCGGGAGCAACGAGCAGTACTTC
clone_size: many; j_call: TRBJ2-3; v_call: TRBV27; cdr3_length: 13; d_call: TRBD1; cdr3_aa: CASRRQGSDTQYF; cdr3_nt: TGTGCCAGCAGACGACAGGGTTCAGATACGCAGTATTTT
clone_size: many; j_call: TRBJ1-1; v_call: TRBV27; cdr3_length: 15; d_call: .; cdr3_aa: CASRRGQGADTEAFF; cdr3_nt: TGTGCCAGCAGAAGGGGCCAAGGGGCCGACACTGAAGCTTTCTTT
clone_size: many; j_call: TRBJ2-7; v_call: TRBV4-2; cdr3_length: 15; d_call: .; cdr3_aa: CASSNPDSWSREQYF; cdr3_nt: TGTGCCAGCAGCAACCCCGACTCCTGGAGTCGCGAGCAGTACTTC
clone_size: many; j_call: TRBJ1-5; v_call: TRBV6-2/TRBV6-3; cdr3_length: 14; d_call: .; cdr3_aa: CASRGRVSNQPQHF; cdr3_nt: TGTGCCAGCCGGGGTAGGGTTAGCAATCAGCCCCAGCATTTT
clone_size: .; j_call: TRBJ2-7; v_call: TRBV11-2; cdr3_length: 15; d_call: .; cdr3_aa: CASSPGRGIGYEQYF; cdr3_nt: TGTGCCAGCAGCCCTGGACGGGGGATCGGCTACGAGCAGTACTTC